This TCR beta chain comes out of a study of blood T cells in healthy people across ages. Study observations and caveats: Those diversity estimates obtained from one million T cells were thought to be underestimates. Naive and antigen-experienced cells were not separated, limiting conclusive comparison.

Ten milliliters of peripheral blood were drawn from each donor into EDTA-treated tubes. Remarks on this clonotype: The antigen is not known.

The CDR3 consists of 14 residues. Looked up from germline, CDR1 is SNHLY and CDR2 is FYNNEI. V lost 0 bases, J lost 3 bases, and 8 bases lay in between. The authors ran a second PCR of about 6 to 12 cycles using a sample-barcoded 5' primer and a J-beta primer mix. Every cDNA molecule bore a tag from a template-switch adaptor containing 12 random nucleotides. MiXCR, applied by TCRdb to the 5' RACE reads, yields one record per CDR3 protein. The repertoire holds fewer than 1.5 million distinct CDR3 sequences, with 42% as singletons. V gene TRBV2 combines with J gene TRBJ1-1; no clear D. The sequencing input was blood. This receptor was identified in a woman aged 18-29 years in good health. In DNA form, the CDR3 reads TGTGCCAGCAGTGAAGCGCGGGGATACACTGAAGCTTTCTTT. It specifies CASSEARGYTEAFF.